These T cell receptor beta chains were read from a single sample in a study of blood T cell repertoires in COVID-19. Profiling relied on immunoSEQ multiplex PCR, and the TCRdb table lists in-frame clones only, not all of them. The top ten clones hold under 2.5% of a sample with about 300,000 clones, approximately 85% of them seen once. Sequencing input: PBMCs or T cells enriched from blood (not recorded which). The receptors were sampled from a man in his thirties or forties who had recovered from COVID-19. Each CDR3 is given with its conserved first and last residue. The D gene is left open where the match is weak. Part of the rows lack a size; the others show once, few, many or a class for expanded clones.

cdr3_length: 14
v_call: TRBV30
clone_size: .
j_call: TRBJ1-5
d_call: TRBD1
cdr3_aa: CAWSRGLGNQPQHF
cdr3_nt: TGTGCCTGGTCCAGGGGGCTAGGAAATCAGCCCCAGCATTTT

cdr3_length: 15
v_call: TRBV6-1
clone_size: .
j_call: TRBJ2-7
d_call: .
cdr3_aa: CASSEVSTGYNEQYF
cdr3_nt: TGTGCCAGCAGTGAAGTCAGTACAGGGTACAACGAGCAGTACTTC

cdr3_length: 15
v_call: TRBV5-1
clone_size: .
j_call: TRBJ2-7
d_call: TRBD1
cdr3_aa: CASSFYGTGSGEQYF
cdr3_nt: TGCGCCAGCAGCTTCTACGGGACAGGTTCCGGCGAGCAGTACTTC

cdr3_length: 18
v_call: TRBV2
clone_size: .
j_call: TRBJ2-4
d_call: TRBD2
cdr3_aa: CASSDPLAGGPVKNIQYF
cdr3_nt: TGTGCCAGCAGTGATCCCCTAGCGGGGGGGCCGGTTAAAAACATTCAGTACTTC

cdr3_length: 13
v_call: TRBV12-3/TRBV12-4
clone_size: .
j_call: TRBJ1-2
d_call: .
cdr3_aa: CASSLIATYGYTF
cdr3_nt: TGTGCCAGCAGCCTCATTGCTACCTATGGCTACACCTTC

cdr3_length: 14
v_call: TRBV30
clone_size: .
j_call: TRBJ2-5
d_call: .
cdr3_aa: CAWSVWGGGETQYF
cdr3_nt: TGTGCCTGGAGTGTATGGGGAGGAGGCGAGACCCAGTACTTC

cdr3_length: 14
v_call: TRBV6-5
clone_size: once
j_call: TRBJ2-2
d_call: TRBD1
cdr3_aa: CASSPLQGAGELFF
cdr3_nt: TGTGCCAGCAGTCCCTTACAGGGGGCCGGGGAGCTGTTTTTT

cdr3_length: 13
v_call: TRBV27
clone_size: .
j_call: TRBJ1-5
d_call: TRBD1
cdr3_aa: CASSAATGALQHF
cdr3_nt: TGTGCCAGCAGTGCCGCTACAGGGGCACTCCAGCATTTT

cdr3_length: 15
v_call: TRBV15
clone_size: .
j_call: TRBJ2-2
d_call: TRBD1
cdr3_aa: CATRRRGLYTGELFF
cdr3_nt: TGTGCCACCAGGCGCAGGGGGCTGTACACCGGGGAGCTGTTTTTT

cdr3_length: 13
v_call: TRBV6-4
clone_size: .
j_call: TRBJ2-5
d_call: .
cdr3_aa: CASSVAPRETQYF
cdr3_nt: TGTGCCAGCAGTGTAGCTCCGCGGGAGACCCAGTACTTC

cdr3_length: 13
v_call: TRBV2
clone_size: .
j_call: TRBJ2-5
d_call: TRBD2
cdr3_aa: CASSVGLGETQYF
cdr3_nt: TGTGCCAGCAGCGTAGGACTAGGGGAGACCCAGTACTTC

cdr3_length: 18
v_call: TRBV5-4
clone_size: few
j_call: TRBJ2-6
d_call: .
cdr3_aa: CASSLRAFPLSGANVLTF
cdr3_nt: TGTGCCAGCAGCTTGCGCGCATTCCCTCTCTCTGGGGCCAACGTCCTGACTTTC

cdr3_length: 14
v_call: TRBV5-1
clone_size: .
j_call: TRBJ2-5
d_call: .
cdr3_aa: CASSLTGHQETQYF
cdr3_nt: TGCGCCAGCAGCTTGACAGGCCACCAAGAGACCCAGTACTTC

cdr3_length: 15
v_call: TRBV5-5
clone_size: .
j_call: TRBJ2-5
d_call: TRBD1
cdr3_aa: CASSQLTGYRETQYF
cdr3_nt: TGTGCCAGCAGCCAACTGACAGGGTATCGGGAGACCCAGTACTTC

cdr3_length: 14
v_call: TRBV7-2
clone_size: .
j_call: TRBJ2-7
d_call: .
cdr3_aa: CASSFTGQFYEQYF
cdr3_nt: TGTGCCAGCAGCTTTACCGGACAGTTCTACGAGCAGTACTTC

cdr3_length: 18
v_call: TRBV4-1
clone_size: .
j_call: TRBJ1-1
d_call: .
cdr3_aa: CASSPRLFLSRPRTEAFF
cdr3_nt: TGCGCCAGCAGCCCCCGTTTATTTCTTTCCAGGCCACGGACTGAAGCTTTCTTT

cdr3_length: 14
v_call: TRBV19
clone_size: .
j_call: TRBJ2-7
d_call: TRBD1
cdr3_aa: CASKQDRGSYEQYF
cdr3_nt: TGTGCCAGTAAACAAGACAGGGGGTCCTACGAGCAGTACTTC

cdr3_length: 17
v_call: TRBV11-2
clone_size: .
j_call: TRBJ2-5
d_call: TRBD1
cdr3_aa: CASSLTLPGTGIETQYF
cdr3_nt: TGTGCCAGCAGCCTTACACTTCCCGGGACAGGGATAGAGACCCAGTACTTC

cdr3_length: 13
v_call: TRBV11-3
clone_size: .
j_call: TRBJ2-3
d_call: .
cdr3_aa: CASSVNRPDTQYF
cdr3_nt: TGTGCCAGCAGCGTCAACAGACCAGATACGCAGTATTTT

cdr3_length: 13
v_call: TRBV9
clone_size: .
j_call: TRBJ2-2
d_call: .
cdr3_aa: CASNGGNTGELFF
cdr3_nt: TGTGCCAGCAATGGGGGCAACACCGGGGAGCTGTTTTTT

cdr3_length: 13
v_call: TRBV20-1
clone_size: .
j_call: TRBJ1-6
d_call: .
cdr3_aa: CSASDVSNSPLHF
cdr3_nt: TGCAGTGCTAGTGACGTCTCCAATTCACCCCTCCACTTT

cdr3_length: 14
v_call: TRBV30
clone_size: .
j_call: TRBJ1-2
d_call: .
cdr3_aa: CAWQEYGPNYGYTF
cdr3_nt: TGTGCCTGGCAGGAATACGGCCCCAACTATGGCTACACCTTC

cdr3_length: 14
v_call: TRBV4-2
clone_size: once
j_call: TRBJ1-2
d_call: .
cdr3_aa: CASSQEGDHYGYTF
cdr3_nt: TGTGCCAGCAGCCAAGAAGGGGATCACTATGGCTACACCTTC

cdr3_length: 17
v_call: TRBV10-3
clone_size: .
j_call: TRBJ1-1
d_call: .
cdr3_aa: CAIKDGQGFSPNTEAFF
cdr3_nt: TGTGCCATCAAGGATGGGCAGGGGTTTTCTCCAAACACTGAAGCTTTCTTT

cdr3_length: 15
v_call: TRBV6-2/TRBV6-3
clone_size: .
j_call: TRBJ2-3
d_call: .
cdr3_aa: CASSYLRGLTDTQYF
cdr3_nt: TGTGCCAGCAGTTACTTGCGGGGATTAACAGATACGCAGTATTTT

cdr3_length: 13
v_call: TRBV25-1
clone_size: .
j_call: TRBJ2-1
d_call: .
cdr3_aa: CASSPRPGSEQFF
cdr3_nt: TGTGCCAGCAGTCCCCGCCCCGGGTCGGAGCAGTTCTTC

cdr3_length: 14
v_call: TRBV6-5
clone_size: .
j_call: TRBJ1-2
d_call: .
cdr3_aa: CASSYSDSPYGYTF
cdr3_nt: TGTGCCAGCAGTTACTCGGACAGCCCCTATGGCTACACCTTC

cdr3_length: 13
v_call: TRBV10-3
clone_size: .
j_call: TRBJ1-1
d_call: .
cdr3_aa: CAALKSLNTEAFF
cdr3_nt: TGTGCCGCCCTAAAGTCCTTGAACACTGAAGCTTTCTTT

cdr3_length: 15
v_call: TRBV27
clone_size: once
j_call: TRBJ1-1
d_call: TRBD1
cdr3_aa: CASSLSGQRNTEAFF
cdr3_nt: TGTGCCAGCAGTTTATCGGGACAGAGAAACACTGAAGCTTTCTTT

cdr3_length: 13
v_call: TRBV6-5
clone_size: .
j_call: TRBJ1-3
d_call: .
cdr3_aa: CASRPGMGNTIYF
cdr3_nt: TGTGCCAGCAGGCCAGGGATGGGAAACACCATATATTTT

cdr3_length: 15
v_call: TRBV20-1
clone_size: .
j_call: TRBJ2-3
d_call: TRBD2
cdr3_aa: CSASGLAGGADTQYF
cdr3_nt: TGCAGTGCCAGTGGGCTAGCGGGGGGGGCAGATACGCAGTATTTT

cdr3_length: 14
v_call: TRBV6-5
clone_size: .
j_call: TRBJ2-5
d_call: .
cdr3_aa: CASSYRDLSETQYF
cdr3_nt: TGTGCCAGCAGTTACCGGGACTTATCAGAGACCCAGTACTTC

cdr3_length: 13
v_call: TRBV12-3/TRBV12-4
clone_size: .
j_call: TRBJ1-2
d_call: .
cdr3_aa: CASSLGDTYGYTF
cdr3_nt: TGTGCCAGCAGTTTGGGAGACACCTATGGCTACACCTTC

cdr3_length: 13
v_call: TRBV29-1
clone_size: .
j_call: TRBJ2-7
d_call: .
cdr3_aa: CSVLSQGSYEQYF
cdr3_nt: TGCAGCGTTCTCTCACAGGGCTCCTACGAGCAGTACTTC

cdr3_length: 14
v_call: TRBV6-5
clone_size: .
j_call: TRBJ2-6
d_call: .
cdr3_aa: CASIQTSGANVLTF
cdr3_nt: TGTGCCAGCATCCAGACTTCTGGGGCCAACGTCCTGACTTTC

cdr3_length: 17
v_call: TRBV27
clone_size: .
j_call: TRBJ2-6
d_call: .
cdr3_aa: CASSFRAFEAGANVLTF
cdr3_nt: TGTGCCAGCAGTTTCCGTGCCTTTGAGGCTGGGGCCAACGTCCTGACTTTC

cdr3_length: 14
v_call: TRBV10-1
clone_size: .
j_call: TRBJ1-6
d_call: TRBD1
cdr3_aa: CATHRTGENSPLHF
cdr3_nt: TGCGCCACCCACCGGACAGGGGAAAATTCACCCCTCCACTTT

cdr3_length: 15
v_call: TRBV18
clone_size: .
j_call: TRBJ1-1
d_call: .
cdr3_aa: CASSQSGTSGTEAFF
cdr3_nt: TGTGCCAGCTCACAATCCGGGACTAGCGGCACTGAAGCTTTCTTT

cdr3_length: 15
v_call: TRBV5-1
clone_size: .
j_call: TRBJ1-2
d_call: .
cdr3_aa: CASSLRWWGAYGYTF
cdr3_nt: TGCGCCAGCAGCTTAAGGTGGTGGGGAGCTTATGGCTACACCTTC

cdr3_length: 15
v_call: TRBV9
clone_size: .
j_call: TRBJ2-3
d_call: .
cdr3_aa: CASRAGTQSTDTQYF
cdr3_nt: TGTGCCAGCAGAGCCGGGACACAAAGCACAGATACGCAGTATTTT

cdr3_length: 12
v_call: TRBV9
clone_size: .
j_call: TRBJ2-3
d_call: .
cdr3_aa: CATQALTDTQYF
cdr3_nt: TGTGCCACCCAAGCCCTTACAGATACGCAGTATTTT

cdr3_length: 16
v_call: TRBV3-1/TRBV3-2
clone_size: .
j_call: TRBJ2-1
d_call: TRBD1
cdr3_aa: CASSQGPGTGFGEQFF
cdr3_nt: TGTGCCAGCAGCCAAGGCCCCGGGACAGGGTTCGGTGAGCAGTTCTTC

cdr3_length: 14
v_call: TRBV11-2
clone_size: .
j_call: TRBJ1-5
d_call: .
cdr3_aa: CASSQQGANQPQHF
cdr3_nt: TGTGCCAGCAGCCAACAGGGAGCCAATCAGCCCCAGCATTTT

cdr3_length: 16
v_call: TRBV5-5
clone_size: .
j_call: TRBJ2-1
d_call: .
cdr3_aa: CASSLSLARDYNEQFF
cdr3_nt: TGTGCCAGCAGCTTGAGTCTAGCGAGGGATTACAATGAGCAGTTCTTC

cdr3_length: 13
v_call: TRBV18
clone_size: .
j_call: TRBJ1-5
d_call: .
cdr3_aa: CASSAGANQPQHF
cdr3_nt: TGTGCCAGCTCAGCAGGGGCGAATCAGCCCCAGCATTTT

cdr3_length: 17
v_call: TRBV5-4
clone_size: few
j_call: TRBJ1-2
d_call: TRBD1
cdr3_aa: CASSLGQGEISDYGYTF
cdr3_nt: TGTGCCAGCAGCTTGGGACAGGGGGAGATTTCGGACTATGGCTACACCTTC

cdr3_length: 16
v_call: TRBV5-1
clone_size: .
j_call: TRBJ1-3
d_call: .
cdr3_aa: CASSPRTVLSGNTIYF
cdr3_nt: TGCGCCAGCAGCCCCCGGACAGTTCTCTCTGGAAACACCATATATTTT

cdr3_length: 16
v_call: TRBV7-8
clone_size: .
j_call: TRBJ2-1
d_call: .
cdr3_aa: CASSFPPSGSYNEQFF
cdr3_nt: TGTGCCAGCAGCTTCCCGCCCTCGGGATCCTACAATGAGCAGTTCTTC

cdr3_length: 17
v_call: TRBV5-1
clone_size: .
j_call: TRBJ2-2
d_call: .
cdr3_aa: CASSLFLAERGTGELFF
cdr3_nt: TGCGCCAGCAGCTTGTTTTTAGCAGAAAGAGGCACCGGGGAGCTGTTTTTT

cdr3_length: 14
v_call: TRBV5-5
clone_size: .
j_call: TRBJ2-7
d_call: .
cdr3_aa: CASSPDGYSYEQYF
cdr3_nt: TGTGCCAGCAGCCCCGACGGGTATTCTTACGAGCAGTACTTC